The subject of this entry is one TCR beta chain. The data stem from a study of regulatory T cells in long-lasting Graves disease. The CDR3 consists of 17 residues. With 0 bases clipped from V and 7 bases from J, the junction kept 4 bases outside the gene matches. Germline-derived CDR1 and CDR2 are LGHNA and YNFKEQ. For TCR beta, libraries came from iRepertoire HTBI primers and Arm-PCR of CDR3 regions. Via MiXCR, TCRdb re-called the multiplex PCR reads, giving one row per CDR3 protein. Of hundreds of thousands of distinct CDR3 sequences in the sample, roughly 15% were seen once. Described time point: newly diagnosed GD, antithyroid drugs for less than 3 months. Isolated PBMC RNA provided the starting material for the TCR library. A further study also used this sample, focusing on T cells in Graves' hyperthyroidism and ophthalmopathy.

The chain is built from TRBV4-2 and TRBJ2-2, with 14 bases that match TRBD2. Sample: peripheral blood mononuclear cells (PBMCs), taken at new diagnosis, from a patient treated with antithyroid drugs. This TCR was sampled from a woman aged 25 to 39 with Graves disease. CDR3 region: CASSQDGTSGRGGELFF. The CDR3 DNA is TGTGCCAGCAGCCAAGATGGGACTAGCGGGAGAGGCGGGGAGCTGTTTTTT.